The sequence of this T cell receptor beta chain was determined in a study of T cell responses to AZD1222 COVID-19 vaccine. Overall study findings and caveats: White British donors predominated, females outnumbered males, and clonal diversity was possibly underestimated. The study found vaccine-associated CD4 TCRs spanning spike, dominant at 160-218 and 743-854.

Produced via immunoSEQ multiplex PCR; TCRdb's table is partial and in-frame only. The table shows about 160,000 clones, with approximately 90% occurring only once. Points on this clone: The antigen is not known. The junction shows a germline mismatch at one end, possibly a read error.

The sequencing here drew on peripheral blood, taken on day 0 of AZD1222 vaccination. The clonotype comes from an adult in good health.

The CDR3, as DNA: TGTGCCAGCAGTCCAACAGGGTATAGTTCACCCCTCCACTTT. Its protein product is CASSPTGYSSPLHF. This chain uses TRBV2 with TRBJ1-6; D may be TRBD1 (6 bases). The CDR3 covers 14 residues. CDR1 and CDR2 from the germline V gene are SNHLY and FYNNEI.